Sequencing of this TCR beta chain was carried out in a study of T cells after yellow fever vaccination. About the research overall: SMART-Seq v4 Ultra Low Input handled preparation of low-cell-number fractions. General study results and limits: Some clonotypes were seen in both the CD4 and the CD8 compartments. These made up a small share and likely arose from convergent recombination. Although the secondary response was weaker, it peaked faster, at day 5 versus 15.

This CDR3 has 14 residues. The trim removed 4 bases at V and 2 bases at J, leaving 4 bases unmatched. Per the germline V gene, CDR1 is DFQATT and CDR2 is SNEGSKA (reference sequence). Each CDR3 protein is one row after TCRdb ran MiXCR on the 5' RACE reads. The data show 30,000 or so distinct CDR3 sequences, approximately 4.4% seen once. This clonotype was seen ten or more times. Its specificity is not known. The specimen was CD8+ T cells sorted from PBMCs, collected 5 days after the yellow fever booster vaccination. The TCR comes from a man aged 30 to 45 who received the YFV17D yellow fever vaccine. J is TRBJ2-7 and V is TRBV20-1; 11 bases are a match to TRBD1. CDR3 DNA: TGCAGTGCTAAAGGGACAGGGGGGGCCTACGAGCAGTACTTC. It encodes CSAKGTGGAYEQYF.